This TCR beta chain was found in a study of blood T cells in healthy people across ages (dated by TCRdb to between 2015 and 2016). Study-wide context: In model experiments, template switching captured roughly one uniquely barcoded TCR beta cDNA molecule for every two T cells. The donors were split into four age groups: young (average approximately 16 years), middle-aged (39), aged (over 55) and long-lived (under 90). For two donors (one aged 18 to 30 and one aged 80 or older), the study analyzed two additional independent replicas of 1 million unique cDNA reads from the same blood draw. The study measured age-related changes in TCR beta repertoire diversity using deep sequencing normalized with unique cDNA molecular identifiers. What the research found in general, with its limitations: Observed TCR beta diversity correlated strongly with the percentage of naive T cells measured by flow cytometry. As age increased, observed TCR beta diversity per million T cells dropped in a roughly linear way, and a significant reduction was already evident by age 40. Because donor CMV infection status was unknown, age-related changes in expanded clonotypes were potentially confounded. Estimates of total diversity from one million sequenced T cells were regarded as lower bounds and underestimates. Bulk unsorted PBMC profiling prevented conclusive comparison of naive and antigen-experienced compartments. Compared with the aged group, more naive CD4+ T cells, fewer expanded clones and increased TCR diversity were shown by the long-lived group, suggesting age selection.

Systemically healthy Caucasian individuals from Russia, about 38 in total and aged roughly 6 to 100 years, were included as donors. Each donor gave ten milliliters of peripheral blood, collected into EDTA-treated Vacutainer tubes. Ficoll-Paque density-gradient centrifugation was used to isolate PBMCs, with at least 6.5 million obtained per sample. Trizol reagent was used to extract total RNA from the PBMCs, yielding at least 5 micrograms per sample. For every donor, flow cytometry on a PBMC aliquot measured the percentage of naive CD45RAhigh/CD27high T cells. To note about this clonotype: It has no known antigen specificity. The sample holds no much larger clone one base away, and base qualities are not on file.

The CDR3, cysteine through phenylalanine, is 15 amino acids long. Just CDR3 DNA is preserved here, 45 bases in frame from base 1. Cut back by 2 bases and 7 bases, the V and J ends lie 18 bases apart. Via the germline V gene (reference sequence), CDR1 is MNHEY and CDR2 SMNVEV. The library was obtained by 5' RACE. The sequencing machine was an Illumina HiSeq 2500. A second PCR of roughly 6 to 11 cycles was run with a J-beta primer mix and a sample-barcoded 5' primer. Each TCR beta cDNA molecule received a unique molecular identifier from a template-switch 5' adaptor carrying 12 random nucleotides. At least 3 million CDR3-containing paired-end reads were obtained from each sample. First-strand cDNA synthesis was performed from all RNA using the Mint cDNA synthesis kit, with priming by a TRBC-specific oligonucleotide. All cDNA was treated with uracil-DNA glycosylase and then went through a first 18-cycle PCR with the universal primers M1SS and BC2_uni_R. Turning to the authors' computational methods: Normalization of each sample was performed by random selection of 1 million high-quality reads, each carrying a distinct molecular identifier. Reads with shared molecular identifiers were discarded instead of being binned into consensus sequences. CDR3 identification, clonotype clustering and error correction used MiTCR with a Q25 quality threshold and the strictest error-elimination algorithm. Lower-bound total TCR beta diversity was estimated with a nonparametric unseen species model using Euler transformation. Using fastp trimming at Q25 and MiXCR clonotype assembly, TCRdb reanalyzed the public sequencing data and kept in-frame beta chains. Each entry is one CDR3 protein sequence, shown with its most common DNA and genes. The V and J calls and clone size are TCRdb's, not the authors'. The sample table contains about 800,000 distinct CDR3 sequences; only one count was recorded for around 25% of them. The ten largest account for under 4.5% of the sample.

The sample was also linked to a second study, of T cells of mothers and their children. Looking at the second paper: Nine systemically healthy Caucasian individuals served as donors, namely three mothers together with their six children. cDNA synthesis used all of the extracted RNA, with approximately 1.4 ug of RNA in each 15 ul reaction. In the second PCR, sample barcodes and 2-4 random nucleotides were introduced via the M1S primer. Over 8.5 million TCR beta CDR3 reads were obtained for each mother, and around 2.7 million reads were obtained for each child. Thymic selection similarly shapes TCR recombination output in related and unrelated pairs, with minor effect from inherited differences. Normalized repertoire overlap was always slightly but never significantly higher in related than unrelated mother-child pairs. Persistent microchimeric T cell clones were not detected, at a sensitivity of approximately 93 clones per million clonotypes. In the study, deep NGS was used to compare the TCR beta repertoires of mothers and children, and features distinguishing related mother-child pairs from unrelated individuals were sought. Mothers averaged roughly 40 +/- 4 years of age and children averaged approximately 12 +/- 4 years. After adapter ligation with NEBNext reagents, the libraries were sequenced on Illumina HiSeq 2000 with 100+100 nt paired-end reads. To prevent cross-contamination, the mother and child libraries were prepared a month apart and were sequenced in separate runs. For each donor, somewhere between about 450,000 and 2,000,000 distinct TCR beta clonotypes were identified. Naive TCR beta clonotypes were estimated from low-frequency clonotypes matched to each donor's FACS-determined naive share, without sorting.

The receptor was isolated from a boy under 18 in good health. The chain is encoded by TRBV27 joined to TRBJ2-7; the D region is possibly TRBD1 or TRBD2, each matching across 5 bases. Material for sequencing was blood. The nucleotides read TGTGCCAGCAGTTTACTTCCGGGGCAGTCAGGGGAGCAGTACTTC. It encodes CASSLLPGQSGEQYF.